The clone carrying this T cell receptor (beta chain) was seen at least ten times. Its antigen is currently unknown. A much larger clone is a single base away; this may be a read error. TCRdb reprocessed the multiplex PCR reads via MiXCR and lists one record per CDR3 protein. The repertoire holds fewer than 300,000 distinct CDR3 sequences, with about 30% as singletons. This specimen belongs to a study of breast tumors, draining lymph nodes, adjacent tissues. General study findings and limits: Tumor T cell lymph node origin was a supported hypothesis, not proven. Most tumor T cells seemingly derive from lymph node, then expand in tumor.

This CDR3 is built from 13 residues. Germline V gives CDR1 DFQATT, CDR2 SNEGSKA (reference sequence). The lymph nodes were axillary draining lymph nodes from breast cancer patients. Sequenced input: axillary lymph node tissue. V usage is TRBV20-1 and J usage is TRBJ2-7; D unresolved. The TCR originated in a female donor with breast cancer. Some clones in this sample may be carry-over from other donors' samples. The CDR3 bases are TGCAGTGCTAGAGGTAGCATCAGGTACGCGCAGTACTTC. It specifies CSARGSIRYAQYF.